These 13 T cell receptor beta chains were sequenced from one sample in a study of CD8+ T cells in alopecia areata. Treatment described: oral pan-JAK inhibitor, 5-10 mg twice daily. Reverse transcription of extracted RNA yielded cDNA, which provided the sequencing template. Measured with immunoSEQ multiplex PCR; TCRdb has only the in-frame clones, and not every one. The sample contains about 210,000 clones, 64% of which appear only once. The sample in question was CD4+ T cells sorted from blood, obtained at week 4, from a patient treated with tofacitinib. The receptors were gathered from a human donor with alopecia areata.

The rearrangement joins TRBV6-5 to TRBJ2-3; TRBD2 agrees at 8 bases. The trim removed 6 bases at V and 5 bases at J, leaving 7 bases unmatched. CDR3 length: 14 amino acids. The germline V gene has CDR1 MNHEY and CDR2 SVGAGI. The DNA for the CDR3 is TGTGCCAGCAGAGGAGGTCTAGCGGGAGATACGCAGTATTTT. This translates into CASRGGLAGDTQYF.

This sequence joins TRBV14 and TRBJ2-7; no firm D call. Looked up from germline, CDR1 is SGHDN and CDR2 is FVKESK. Trimming removed 1 base at V and 5 bases at J, with 18 bases between. The CDR3 totals 16 residues. The CDR3 region is CASSQATGGPPHEQYF. DNA of the CDR3: TGTGCCAGCAGCCAAGCGACTGGCGGACCACCCCACGAGCAGTACTTC.

The chain uses TRBV4-2 and TRBJ2-6, with TRBD2 matching 7 bases. The CDR3 consists of 16 residues. Germline CDR1 and CDR2: LGHNA and YNFKEQ. J was trimmed by 3 bases and V by 3 bases; bases with no gene match: 5. The CDR3 sequence: CASSQGEGRGANVLTF. CDR3 coding DNA: TGTGCCAGCAGCCAGGGGGAGGGGCGTGGGGCCAACGTCCTGACTTTC.

The rearrangement links TRBV19 to TRBJ1-1; D is unresolved. The CDR3 runs 11 residues. Germline values: CDR1 LNHDA, CDR2 SQIVND (reference sequence). Between the trimmed V and J ends, which lost 8 bases and 1 base, there was a span of 5 bases. As DNA, the CDR3 is TGTGCCAGTCAAAAGAACACTGAAGCTTTCTTT. Protein product: CASQKNTEAFF.

This clone has more than one count but fewer than ten. J is TRBJ1-1 and V is TRBV11-2, with a possible D match to TRBD1 (5 bases). Trimming removed 0 bases from V and 1 base from J, with 9 bases in between. Germline CDR1 reads SGHAT; CDR2 reads FQNNGV. CDR3 length equals 15 residues. This chain's CDR3 is CASSLDTGWNTEAFF. CDR3 DNA sequence: TGTGCCAGCAGCTTAGATACAGGTTGGAACACTGAAGCTTTCTTT.

The chain links TRBV5-1 to TRBJ2-5; perhaps D is TRBD1 or TRBD2 (5 bases each). There are 15 residues in the CDR3. Trimming removed 0 bases from V and 6 bases from J, with 15 bases in between. CDR1 is SGHRS, CDR2 YFSETQ, per germline. The chain's CDR3 is CASSLDGRVGQTQYF. CDR3 DNA sequence: TGCGCCAGCAGCTTGGACGGCCGGGTGGGACAGACCCAGTACTTC.

The CDR3 nucleotides are TGTGCCAGCAGCTTAGAAAGGGGCTACACCTTC. It is translated as CASSLERGYTF. This sequence joins TRBV7-9 and TRBJ1-2; no firm D call. Germline CDR1 SEHNR, CDR2 FQNEAQ (reference sequence). CDR3 length: 11 amino acids. Trimming took off 1 base at V and 8 bases at J, with 5 bases between the two ends.

This clone was picked up a small number of times. V is TRBV5-1 and J is TRBJ2-7; no clear D gene. Trimming cost V 10 bases and J 3 bases, with 11 bases left between them. This CDR3 comprises 11 residues. Germline V gene sequence: CDR1 SGHRS, CDR2 YFSETQ. The CDR3 spells CAPGRIYEQYF. The CDR3 DNA reads as TGCGCCCCAGGAAGGATCTACGAGCAGTACTTC. Combining the CDR3 with reference TRBV5-1 and TRBJ2-7 gives the whole variable domain KAGVTQTPRYLIKTRGQQVTLSCSPISGHRSVSWYQQTPGQGLQFLFEYFSETQRNKGNFPGRFSGRQFSNSRSEMNVSTLELGDSALYLCAPGRIYEQYFGPGTRLTVT.

V is TRBV20-1 and J is TRBJ2-1; D is undetermined. The V gene lost 7 bases and the J gene lost 5 bases, with 9 bases spanning the gap. The V gene's germline CDR1 is DFQATT and CDR2 SNEGSKA (reference sequence). The CDR3 consists of 11 residues. DNA of the CDR3: TGCAGTGTGGCTCCTAACAATGAGCAGTTCTTC. Its translation: CSVAPNNEQFF.

The J gene is TRBJ1-3, the V gene TRBV5-1, with D possibly being TRBD1 (5 bases). V lost 3 bases and J 4 bases, leaving 20 bases between the germline ends. Germline V lookup: CDR1 SGHRS, CDR2 YFSETQ. This CDR3 has 17 amino acids. CDR3 protein: CASSSPRDPQGGNTIYF. CDR3 sequence (DNA): TGCGCCAGCAGCTCTCCGCGGGACCCTCAAGGCGGAAACACCATATATTTT.

This clone appeared a few times. The chain uses TRBV7-2 and TRBJ2-1; D unresolved. V was clipped by 5 bases and J by 7 bases, with 12 bases between them. The germline V gene encodes CDR1 SGHTA and CDR2 FQGNSA. The CDR3 loop spans 13 amino acids. The CDR3 protein is CASSHGPGNEQFF. The CDR3 coding sequence is TGTGCCAGCAGCCATGGGCCTGGGAATGAGCAGTTCTTC.

The chain is built from TRBV7-2 and TRBJ1-2; TRBD1 aligns across 10 bases. The CDR3 is 14 amino acids. V shed 5 bases, J shed 6 bases, and the junction held 6 bases outside the gene matches. Looked up from germline, CDR1 is SGHTA and CDR2 is FQGNSA. For the CDR3, the DNA is TGTGCCAGCAGCCCCTGGACAGGGGGAAATGGCTACACCTTC. It translates to CASSPWTGGNGYTF.

The chain uses TRBV9 and TRBJ1-5; 9 nucleotides agree with TRBD1. The ends lost 4 bases at V and 6 bases at J; junction bases unmatched: 8. The CDR3 length is 15 residues. Germline CDR1 reads SGDLS; CDR2 reads YYNGEE. The CDR3 sequence is CASSPGTGTSQPQHF. Written as DNA, the CDR3 is TGTGCCAGCAGCCCCGGGACAGGGACGAGTCAGCCCCAGCATTTT.